This T cell receptor (beta chain) was captured by sequencing in a study of T cell responses to AZD1222 COVID-19 vaccine (dated by TCRdb to 2020 to 2023). At the level of the whole study: A total of just over 230 trial participants underwent TCR sequencing, of whom nearly 210 received two doses of AZD1222 and about 25 received two doses of the MenACWY control vaccine. Trial participants were enrolled by age into 18-55, 56-69 and 70-plus year subgroups, with around 150, 28 and 57 TCR-sequenced participants respectively. What the work shows at the level of the full study, not this receptor alone: Participants were mostly white British and included more females than males, and it was suggested by the authors that clonal diversity may have been underestimated. Because no samples from the day 14 peak response were available, repertoires could be characterized only after the peak T cell response. Epitopes outside the regions mutated in the B.1.351 and B.1.1.7 variants were reportedly recognized by nearly half of the unique spike-specific TCRs. Conclusions about previously exposed vaccinees were limited because only five to seven AZD1222 recipients were SARS-CoV-2 seropositive at baseline. The whole spike protein was spanned by vaccine-associated CD4 TCRs, and dominant responses were seen in regions 160-218 and 743-854. After two AZD1222 doses, both the breadth and the depth of spike-specific TCRs were significantly higher than at day 0 and than in MenACWY recipients. In the small 56-69-year group, the increase in depth fell short of significance, most likely because of low power.

Taken with the paper, the label for time point translates to: about 28 days (+/-7) after the second vaccine dose. AZD1222 recipients with second doses at about 4 weeks or about 12 weeks were pooled, because spike-specific TCR depth and breadth did not differ between schedules. Samples from vaccinated people were obtained from the UK trials COV001 and COV002, which included a single-blind randomized controlled phase 2/3 trial of AZD1222 (ChAdOx1 nCoV-19) in healthy adults. Trial participant PBMC samples were collected at day 0 and day 28 after the second dose for TCRbeta chain sequencing. The CDR3 regions of human TCRbeta chains were analyzed by immunosequencing. The study's processing was this. Repertoire TCRs were matched against a reference library of SARS-CoV-2-specific TCRs generated with the MIRA antigen-specificity platform. Breadth was defined as the fraction of unique TCRs that were SARS-CoV-2-associated. Depth was defined as the fraction of total T cells that were SARS-CoV-2-associated. Using the MIRA data, every spike-specific TCR was mapped to the spike region that the TCR reacted to and assigned to either a CD4 or a CD8 class. Log10-transformed breadth and depth values were compared by one-way ANOVA with Sidak's multiple comparisons tests. TCRdb's version of the immuneACCESS table is confined to in-frame rearrangements and falls short of the full clone set. An unresolved V gene accounts for under half of the shortfall where checked; the remainder is of unknown origin. V and J calls and clone size are those listed in that table; D and trimming were worked out from the DNA. In all, the sample holds about 88,000 clones, and approximately 91% of those were seen once. The ten largest clones add up to roughly 4.9% of the sample.

CDR1 SGHVS and CDR2 FNYEAQ are derived from the germline V gene. The CDR3 has 11 amino acids, counting the end cysteine and phenylalanine. Only the CDR3 portion is preserved as DNA: 33 bases, with reading frame beginning at the first base. V is clipped by 6 bases and J by 4 bases, and the sequence between their germline boundaries is 6 bases long. Concerning this clone: Which antigen it targets is not known. Per-nucleotide qualities are absent, and no much larger clonotype sits a single base away.

The clonotype comes from an adult who received the AZD1222 COVID-19 vaccine. Recombination joined TRBV7-6 with TRBJ1-2; no D gene call is confident. Sequenced material: peripheral blood, taken 28 days after the second AZD1222 dose. The sequenced DNA is TGTGCCAGCAGGGAGCTCTATGGCTACACCTTC. It specifies CASRELYGYTF.